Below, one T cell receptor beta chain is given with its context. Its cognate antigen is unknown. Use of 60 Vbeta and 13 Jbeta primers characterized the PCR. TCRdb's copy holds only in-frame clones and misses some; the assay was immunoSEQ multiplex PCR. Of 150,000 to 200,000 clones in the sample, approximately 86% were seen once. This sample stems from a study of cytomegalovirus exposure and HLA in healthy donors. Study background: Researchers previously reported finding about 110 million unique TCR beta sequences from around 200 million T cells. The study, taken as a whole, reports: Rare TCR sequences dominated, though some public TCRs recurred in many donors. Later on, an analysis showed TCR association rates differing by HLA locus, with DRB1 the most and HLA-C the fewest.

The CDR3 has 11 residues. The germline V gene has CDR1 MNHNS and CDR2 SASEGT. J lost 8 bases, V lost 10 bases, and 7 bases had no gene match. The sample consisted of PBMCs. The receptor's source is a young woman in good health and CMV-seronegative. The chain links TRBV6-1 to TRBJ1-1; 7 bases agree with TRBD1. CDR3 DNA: TGTGCCATTAGGGGGCGGTTAGAAGCTTTCTTT. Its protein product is CAIRGRLEAFF.